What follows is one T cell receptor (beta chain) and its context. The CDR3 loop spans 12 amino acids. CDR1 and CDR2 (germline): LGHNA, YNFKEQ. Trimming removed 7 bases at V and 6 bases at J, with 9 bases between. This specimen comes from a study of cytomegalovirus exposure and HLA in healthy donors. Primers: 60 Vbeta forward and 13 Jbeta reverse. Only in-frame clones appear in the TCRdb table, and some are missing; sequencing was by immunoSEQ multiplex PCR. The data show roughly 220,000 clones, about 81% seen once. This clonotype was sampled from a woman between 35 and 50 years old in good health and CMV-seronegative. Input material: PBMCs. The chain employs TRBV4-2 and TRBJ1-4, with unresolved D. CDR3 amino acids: CASTDQDEKLFF. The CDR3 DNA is TGTGCCAGCACTGATCAGGATGAAAAACTGTTTTTT.